The 19 T cell receptor beta chains below were found in one sample sequenced in a study of patients and donors after allogeneic stem cell transplantation. TCRdb analysed the RT-PCR reads with MiXCR anew, one entry per CDR3 protein. The table lists 150,000 to 200,000 distinct CDR3 sequences, about 30% of them singletons. Sequenced input: blood, either unsorted or a sorted T cell fraction (not recorded which). Source of these receptors: a human donor who was either an allogeneic HSCT recipient or a stem cell or donor lymphocyte infusion donor (not recorded which). It is not recorded whose cells these are; they may come from a transplant donor.

This clonotype was seen repeatedly, ten times or more. Here the CDR3 DNA reads TGTGCCAGCAGTTATAGCAATTCCCTCTATGGCTACACCTTC. As protein: CASSYSNSLYGYTF. This sequence joins TRBV27 and TRBJ1-2; D gene uncertain. V dropped 4 bases and J dropped 4 bases, with 13 bases sitting between them. The germline V gene has CDR1 MNHEY and CDR2 SMNVEV (reference sequence). The CDR3 has 14 residues.

The chain couples TRBV7-2 to TRBJ2-4; TRBD2 aligns across 8 bases. This CDR3 comprises 17 residues. CDR1 is SGHTA, CDR2 FQGNSA, per germline. The V segment lost 6 bases and the J segment 1 base; nucleotides outside the gene matches: 11. The CDR3 DNA reads as TGTGCCAGCAGTCTAAGGAGCGGGAGTACGGCCAAAAACATTCAGTACTTC. Translating gives CASSLRSGSTAKNIQYF. Drawing the rest from reference TRBV7-2 and TRBJ2-4, the complete variable domain is GAGVSQSPSNKVTEKGKDVELRCDPISGHTALYWYRQSLGQGLEFLIYFQGNSAPDKSGLPSDRFSAERTGGSVSTLTIQRTQQEDSAVYLCASSLRSGSTAKNIQYFGAGTRLSVL.

This clonotype was observed a handful of times. The genes are TRBV5-1 and TRBJ1-4; 8 nucleotides match TRBD1. Germline values: CDR1 SGHRS, CDR2 YFSETQ. The length of the CDR3 is 15 residues. The J segment lost 8 bases and the V segment lost 2 bases, leaving 8 bases of the junction unmatched. The DNA for the CDR3 is TGCGCCAGCAGCTTCGGACAGGGTTGGGGCGAAAAACTGTTTTTT. Its translation is CASSFGQGWGEKLFF.

This chain connects TRBV11-2 to TRBJ2-1, with D perhaps being TRBD1 or TRBD2 (5 bases each). The CDR3 consists of 18 residues. Trimming removed 5 bases at V and 3 bases at J, with 23 bases between. The germline CDR1 and CDR2 sequences are SGHAT and FQNNGV. In DNA, the CDR3 is TGTGCCAGCAGCAACCTCGGGGCTAGCCTCCCGAACTACAATGAGCAGTTCTTC. It yields the protein CASSNLGASLPNYNEQFF.

The CDR3 loop reads CASSLRGPHNEQFF. The CDR3 region has the DNA TGTGCCAGCAGCTTGAGAGGGCCCCACAATGAGCAGTTCTTC. This chain joins TRBV27 and TRBJ2-1; TRBD2 might be the D (5 bases). This CDR3 spans 14 amino acids. CDR1 is MNHEY and CDR2 is SMNVEV in the germline V gene (reference sequence). V was clipped by 6 bases and J by 5 bases, with 14 bases between them.

This chain links TRBV6-5 with TRBJ1-2; unclear D gene. CDR3 length equals 13 residues. Trimming cost V 2 bases and J 7 bases, with 11 bases left between them. CDR1 is MNHEY, CDR2 SVGAGI, per germline. CDR3 nucleotide sequence: TGTGCCAGCAGTTACGCCCGGGCCGGTGGCTACACCTTC. Translation: CASSYARAGGYTF.

V and J are TRBV29-1 and TRBJ1-4; D unclear. The CDR3 is 11 amino acids. The germline CDR1 and CDR2 sequences are SQVTM and ANQGSEA. V was clipped by 3 bases and J by 2 bases, with 1 base between them. CDR3 region: CSVDTNEKLFF. As DNA, the CDR3 is TGCAGCGTTGATACTAATGAAAAACTGTTTTTT.

In this sample, this clonotype turned up many times. The chain combines TRBV27 with TRBJ1-1; 9 bases are a match to TRBD1. The CDR3 sequence is 14 residues long. Germline V gives CDR1 MNHEY, CDR2 SMNVEV (reference sequence). The V and J ends lost 6 bases and 10 bases, in that order; junction bases with no gene match: 12. CDR3 in amino acids: CASSSGQGIYRAFF. CDR3 DNA sequence: TGTGCCAGCAGCTCCGGACAGGGGATATATCGAGCTTTCTTT.

This clonotype came up a few times. The chain uses TRBV27 and TRBJ2-3; 10 positions agree with TRBD2. This CDR3 is built from 16 residues. V lost 5 bases and J lost 7; bases outside the gene matches: 12. Germline V gene data show CDR1 as MNHEY and CDR2 as SMNVEV (reference sequence). CDR3 nucleotides: TGTGCCAGCAGTGCACCCGGGACTAGCGTCACTCATACGCAGTATTTT. This translates into CASSAPGTSVTHTQYF.

The chain combines TRBV7-9 with TRBJ2-2; a possible D gene is TRBD1 (6 bases). V lost 5 bases and J lost 4, with 17 bases in between. The CDR3 contains 16 residues. CDR1 and CDR2 (germline): SEHNR, FQNEAQ (reference sequence). The CDR3, as DNA: TGTGCCAGCAGCCCCCAGTGGCAGGGGACCACCGGGGAGCTGTTTTTT. Encoded protein: CASSPQWQGTTGELFF.

This chain uses TRBV6-1 with TRBJ1-1, with D perhaps TRBD1 (6 bases). Between the trimmed V and J ends, which lost 5 bases and 11 bases, there was a span of 12 bases. This CDR3 spans 11 amino acids. CDR1 and CDR2 (germline): MNHNS, SASEGT. The CDR3 spells CASSSRGGAFF. The CDR3 region has the DNA TGTGCCAGCAGTTCCCGAGGGGGGGCTTTCTTT.

The V call is TRBV27, the J call TRBJ2-7; D unclear. The CDR3 loop spans 14 amino acids. In germline, CDR1 is MNHEY, CDR2 SMNVEV (reference sequence). Deletions cut 3 bases from V and 2 bases from J, with 11 bases between. The CDR3 nucleotides read TGTGCCAGCAGTTTCTTCGGAGCTCCCTACGAGCAGTACTTC. It specifies CASSFFGAPYEQYF.

The chain carries TRBV28 and TRBJ1-2, with D hard to call. This CDR3 region has 13 residues. Germline values: CDR1 MDHEN, CDR2 SYDVKM. The V gene lost 6 bases and the J gene lost 2 bases, with 10 bases spanning the gap. The CDR3 DNA follows: TGTGCCAGCAGCGAAGGACGGAACTATGGCTACACCTTC. Its translation: CASSEGRNYGYTF.

This clonotype was detected a few times. The CDR3: CASSLAGGLATYNEQFF. As DNA, the CDR3 is TGCGCCAGCAGCTTGGCAGGGGGACTAGCCACCTACAATGAGCAGTTCTTC. The chain has TRBV5-1 and TRBJ2-1; TRBD2 matches at 9 bases. The junction had 6 bases not matched to a gene; V was cut back by 0 bases and J by 2 bases. Germline values: CDR1 SGHRS, CDR2 YFSETQ. The CDR3 loop spans 17 amino acids.

This clonotype has more than one count but fewer than ten. The rearrangement joins TRBV4-3 to TRBJ1-1, with D possibly matching TRBD1 (5 bases). Trimming took 1 base from V and 4 from J, leaving 10 bases between them. Germline loops: CDR1 LGHNA, CDR2 YSLEER. The CDR3 is made up of 14 amino acids. The DNA of the CDR3 is TGCGCCAGCAGCCAAGGTTCCGGGGGCACTGAAGCTTTCTTT. Protein sequence: CASSQGSGGTEAFF.

The rearrangement links TRBV24-1 to TRBJ1-5; a possible D gene is TRBD1 (6 bases). Germline CDR1 and CDR2: KGHDR and SFDVKD. The CDR3 is made up of 13 amino acids. Trimming pared 6 bases from V and 5 bases from J, leaving 10 bases between. The CDR3, as DNA: TGTGCCACCAGTAAACAGGGCGATCAGCCCCAGCATTTT. Translating it yields CATSKQGDQPQHF.

The chain combines TRBV4-2 with TRBJ2-5; no clear D. Germline-derived CDR1 and CDR2 are LGHNA and YNFKEQ. This CDR3 has 12 residues. V was shortened by 1 base and J by 5 bases, with 5 bases between the two germline ends. The CDR3 DNA is TGTGCCAGCAGCCAAGCCCGGGAGACCCAGTACTTC. Its translation is CASSQARETQYF.

The chain's CDR3 is CASRPTDSGYTF. The DNA for the CDR3 is TGTGCCAGCAGGCCAACGGACAGTGGCTACACCTTC. This rearrangement joins TRBV27 to TRBJ1-2; a weak D match, TRBD1 (6 bases). V was clipped by 6 bases and J by 7 bases, with 12 bases between them. This CDR3 has 12 residues. The germline gives CDR1 MNHEY, CDR2 SMNVEV (reference sequence).

The V and J genes are TRBV7-8 and TRBJ1-1, with unresolved D. In germline, CDR1 is SGHVS, CDR2 FQNEAQ. The CDR3 length is 12 residues. V dropped 1 base and J dropped 4 bases, with 4 bases sitting between them. The CDR3 loop reads CASSLDGTEAFF. As DNA, the CDR3 is TGTGCCAGCAGCTTAGACGGCACTGAAGCTTTCTTT.